This T cell receptor (beta chain) was identified in a study of T cells in Graves' hyperthyroidism and ophthalmopathy. This clonotype has ten or more counts. This CDR3 comprises 15 residues. Germline V lookup: CDR1 MNHEY, CDR2 SMNVEV (reference sequence). Trimming took 7 bases from V and 2 from J, leaving 14 bases between them. RNA transcripts were the template for amplifying TCR beta CDR3 regions. The TCR CDR3 first-round RT-PCR relied on the HTBI primer set. TCRdb reprocessed the multiplex PCR reads with MiXCR, giving one entry per CDR3 protein. Of about 360,000 distinct CDR3 sequences in the sample, approximately 13% were seen once.

The sample was blood. This TCR was recovered from a man aged 25 to 40 with Graves' hyperthyroidism that later progressed to Graves' ophthalmopathy. The chain combines TRBV27 with TRBJ2-2, with a possible D match to TRBD2 (7 bases). The CDR3 sequence is CASTPGGRNTGELFF. For the CDR3, the DNA is TGTGCCAGCACTCCCGGGGGGCGCAACACCGGGGAGCTGTTTTTT.